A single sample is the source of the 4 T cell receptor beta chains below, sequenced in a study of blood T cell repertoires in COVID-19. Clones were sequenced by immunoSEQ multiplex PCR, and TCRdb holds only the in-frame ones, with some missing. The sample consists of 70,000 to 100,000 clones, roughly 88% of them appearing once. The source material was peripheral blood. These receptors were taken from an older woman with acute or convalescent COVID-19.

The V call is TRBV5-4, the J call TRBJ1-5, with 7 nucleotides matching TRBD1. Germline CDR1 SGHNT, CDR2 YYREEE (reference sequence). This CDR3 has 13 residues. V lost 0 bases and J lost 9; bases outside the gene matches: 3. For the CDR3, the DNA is TGTGCCAGCAGCTTGGGACAGGGAGTGCCCCAGCATTTT. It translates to CASSLGQGVPQHF.

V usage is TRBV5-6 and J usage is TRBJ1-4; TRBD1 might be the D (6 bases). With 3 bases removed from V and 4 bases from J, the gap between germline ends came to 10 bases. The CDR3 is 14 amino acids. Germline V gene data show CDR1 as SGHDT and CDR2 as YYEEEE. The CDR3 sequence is CASSSGTLNEKLFF. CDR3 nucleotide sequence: TGTGCCAGCAGCTCCGGGACACTTAATGAAAAACTGTTTTTT.

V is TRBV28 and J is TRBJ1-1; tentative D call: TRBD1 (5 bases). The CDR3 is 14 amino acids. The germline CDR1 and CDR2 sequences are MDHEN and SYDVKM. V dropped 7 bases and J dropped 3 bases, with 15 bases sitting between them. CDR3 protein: CASTTPGLYTEAFF. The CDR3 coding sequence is TGTGCCAGCACCACCCCAGGGTTGTACACTGAAGCTTTCTTT.

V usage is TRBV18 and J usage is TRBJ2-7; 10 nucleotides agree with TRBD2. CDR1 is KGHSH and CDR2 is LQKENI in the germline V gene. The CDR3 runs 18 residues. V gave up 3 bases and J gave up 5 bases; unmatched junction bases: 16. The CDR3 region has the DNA TGTGCCAGCTCACCTACTAGCGGGATGGTGTTGGTTGGGGACGAGCAGTACTTC. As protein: CASSPTSGMVLVGDEQYF.